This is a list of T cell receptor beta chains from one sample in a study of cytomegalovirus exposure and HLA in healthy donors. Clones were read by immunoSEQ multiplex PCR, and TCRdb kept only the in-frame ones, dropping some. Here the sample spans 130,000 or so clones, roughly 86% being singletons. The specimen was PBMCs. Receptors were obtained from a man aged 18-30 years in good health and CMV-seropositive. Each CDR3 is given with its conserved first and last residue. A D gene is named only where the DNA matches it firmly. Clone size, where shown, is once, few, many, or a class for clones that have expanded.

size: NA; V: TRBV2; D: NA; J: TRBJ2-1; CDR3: CASGLTGLVYNEQFF; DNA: TGTGCCAGCGGATTAACAGGGTTGGTCTACAATGAGCAGTTCTTC
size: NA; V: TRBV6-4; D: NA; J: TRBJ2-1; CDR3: CASSEAGDSYNEQFF; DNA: TGTGCCAGCAGTGAAGCGGGCGACTCCTACAATGAGCAGTTCTTC
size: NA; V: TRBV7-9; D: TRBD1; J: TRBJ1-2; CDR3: CASRPRGQGAYGYTF; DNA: TGTGCCAGCAGACCGAGGGGACAGGGGGCCTATGGCTACACCTTC
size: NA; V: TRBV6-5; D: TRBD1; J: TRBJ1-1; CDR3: CASSYRTGAGNTEAFF; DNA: TGTGCCAGCAGTTACCGTACAGGGGCGGGGAACACTGAAGCTTTCTTT
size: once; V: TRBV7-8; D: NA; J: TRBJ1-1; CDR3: CASSLYVNTEAFF; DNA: TGTGCCAGCAGCTTATATGTGAACACTGAAGCTTTCTTT
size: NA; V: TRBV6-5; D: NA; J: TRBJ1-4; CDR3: CASSYGPSTNEKLFF; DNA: TGTGCCAGCAGTTACGGGCCCTCAACTAATGAAAAACTGTTTTTT
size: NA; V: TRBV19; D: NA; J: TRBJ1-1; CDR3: CASSISFMDTEAFF; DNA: TGTGCCAGTAGTATTAGTTTTATGGACACTGAAGCTTTCTTT
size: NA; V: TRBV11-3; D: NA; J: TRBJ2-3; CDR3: CASSARTGSTDTQYF; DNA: TGTGCCAGCAGCGCGCGCACAGGGAGCACAGATACGCAGTATTTT
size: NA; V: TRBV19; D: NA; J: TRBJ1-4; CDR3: CASSPGQRDEKLFF; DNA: TGTGCCAGTAGTCCCGGACAGAGGGATGAAAAACTGTTTTTT
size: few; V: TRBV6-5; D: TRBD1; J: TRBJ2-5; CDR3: CASSRRDSQETQYF; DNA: TGTGCCAGCAGCCGCCGGGACAGCCAAGAGACCCAGTACTTC
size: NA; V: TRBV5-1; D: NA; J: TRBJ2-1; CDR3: CASSFNGEQFF; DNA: TGCGCCAGCAGCTTCAACGGTGAGCAGTTCTTC
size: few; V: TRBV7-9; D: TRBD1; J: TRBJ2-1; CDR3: CASSPWDSSYNEQFF; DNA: TGTGCCAGCAGCCCGTGGGACAGCTCCTACAATGAGCAGTTCTTC
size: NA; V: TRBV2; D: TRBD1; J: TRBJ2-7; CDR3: CASLTGINEQYF; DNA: TGTGCCAGCTTGACAGGGATCAACGAGCAGTACTTC
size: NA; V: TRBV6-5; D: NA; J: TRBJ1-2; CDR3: CASSTLNYGYTF; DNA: TGTGCCAGTTCGACACTTAACTATGGCTACACCTTC
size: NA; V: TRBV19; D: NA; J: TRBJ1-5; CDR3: CASSIGQANNQPQHF; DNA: TGTGCCAGTAGTATAGGACAGGCGAACAATCAGCCCCAGCATTTT
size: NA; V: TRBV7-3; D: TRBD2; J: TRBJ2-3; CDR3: CTSSHTAGGGTDTQYF; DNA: TGTACCAGCAGCCACACAGCGGGAGGGGGCACAGATACGCAGTATTTT
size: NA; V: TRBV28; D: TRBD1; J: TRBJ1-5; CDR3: CASSRTGKGSNQPQHF; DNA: TGTGCCAGCAGTCGGACAGGGAAGGGCAGCAATCAGCCCCAGCATTTT
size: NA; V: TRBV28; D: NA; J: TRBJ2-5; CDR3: CASSLPGGGRKETQYF; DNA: TGTGCCAGCAGTCTCCCCGGGGGAGGACGAAAAGAGACCCAGTACTTC
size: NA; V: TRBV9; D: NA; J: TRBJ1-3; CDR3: CASSPSSERPGNTIYF; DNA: TGTGCCAGCAGCCCTAGTAGCGAGAGGCCTGGAAACACCATATATTTT
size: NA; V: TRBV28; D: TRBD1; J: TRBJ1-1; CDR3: CASSPHRGADTEAFF; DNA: TGTGCCAGCAGTCCCCACAGGGGAGCGGACACTGAAGCTTTCTTT
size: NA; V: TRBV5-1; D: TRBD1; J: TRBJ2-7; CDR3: CASSSMTGQAPLRYF; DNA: TGCGCCAGCAGCTCTATGACAGGACAGGCCCCACTGCGGTACTTC